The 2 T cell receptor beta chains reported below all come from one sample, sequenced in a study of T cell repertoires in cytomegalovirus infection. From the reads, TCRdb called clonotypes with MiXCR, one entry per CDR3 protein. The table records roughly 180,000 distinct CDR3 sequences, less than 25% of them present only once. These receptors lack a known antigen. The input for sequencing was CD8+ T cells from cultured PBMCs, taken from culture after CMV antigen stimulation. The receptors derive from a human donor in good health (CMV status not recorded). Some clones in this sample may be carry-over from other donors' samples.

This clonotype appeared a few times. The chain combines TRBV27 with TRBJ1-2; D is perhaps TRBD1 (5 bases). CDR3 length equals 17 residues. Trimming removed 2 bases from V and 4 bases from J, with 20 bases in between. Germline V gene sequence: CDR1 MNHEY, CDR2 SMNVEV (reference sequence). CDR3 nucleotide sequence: TGTGCCAGCAGTTTAGTCGTGGGGTCGGGGGGAACCTATGGCTACACCTTC. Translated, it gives CASSLVVGSGGTYGYTF.

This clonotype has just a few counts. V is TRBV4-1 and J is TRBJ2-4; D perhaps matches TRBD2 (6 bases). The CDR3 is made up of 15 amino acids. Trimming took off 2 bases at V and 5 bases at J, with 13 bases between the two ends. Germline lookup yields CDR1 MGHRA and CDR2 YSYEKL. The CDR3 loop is CASSQPGGPQNIQYF. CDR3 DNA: TGCGCCAGCAGCCAACCCGGGGGACCCCAAAACATTCAGTACTTC.